The 13 T cell receptor beta chains listed next were all sequenced from one sample in a study of graft-versus-host responses after intestinal transplantation. TCRdb's table, derived via immunoSEQ multiplex PCR, lists solely in-frame clones and lacks some. The sample consists of more than 70,000 clones, just under 95% of them appearing once. Their specific antigens are unknown. The sample in question was unstimulated CD8+ T cells sorted from spleen or lymph node cells, obtained before transplant. The receptor source for this set is a human donor who was the organ donor for an intestinal transplant.

This chain connects TRBV4-2 to TRBJ2-1; 12 nucleotides align to TRBD2. Germline loops: CDR1 LGHNA, CDR2 YNFKEQ. V lost 0 bases, J lost 8 bases, and 2 bases stayed unmatched. The CDR3 has 15 residues. DNA for the CDR3: TGTGCCAGCAGCCAAGAACTAGCGGGGGGTTATGAGCAGTTCTTC. This sequence encodes CASSQELAGGYEQFF.

This chain connects TRBV19 to TRBJ2-1; 7 bases align to TRBD1. The length of the CDR3 is 15 residues. V shed 1 base and J 9 bases; nucleotides not matched to a gene: 9. CDR1 and CDR2 (germline): LNHDA, SQIVND (reference sequence). The CDR3 here is CASSIGAGGIGEQFF. Written as DNA, the CDR3 is TGTGCCAGTAGTATAGGCGCAGGGGGTATAGGTGAGCAGTTCTTC.

In its sample, this clone was seen a few times. The gene calls are TRBV19 and TRBJ1-1; D possibly corresponds to TRBD1 (6 bases). The germline V gene encodes CDR1 LNHDA and CDR2 SQIVND (reference sequence). Trimming stripped 6 bases from V and 5 bases from J, with 16 bases between. The CDR3 runs to 14 residues. The CDR3 is CASRYGTRGTEAFF. In DNA form, the CDR3 reads TGTGCCAGTAGGTACGGGACACGCGGGACTGAAGCTTTCTTT.

This sequence joins TRBV7-6 and TRBJ2-1; the match to TRBD2 covers 9 bases. Germline values: CDR1 SGHVS, CDR2 FNYEAQ. Trimming took 2 bases from V and 5 from J; bases not matched to a gene: 10. CDR3 length: 17 amino acids. The CDR3 region has the DNA TGTGCCAGCAGCTTACGGGTCGCGGGGGGGTTCGACAATGAGCAGTTCTTC. Protein sequence: CASSLRVAGGFDNEQFF.

This clone appeared once. V and J are TRBV4-3 and TRBJ2-2, with a possible D match to TRBD1 (6 bases). This CDR3 spans 14 amino acids. Germline V lookup: CDR1 LGHNA, CDR2 YSLEER. The ends were cut back, 0 bases at V and 6 bases at J, with 8 bases in the middle. The CDR3 here is CASSQETGPGELFF. The CDR3 DNA follows: TGCGCCAGCAGCCAAGAAACAGGGCCCGGGGAGCTGTTTTTT.

The CDR3 coding sequence is TGTGCCAGTAGTTGGGGGGGCGCGAACACTGAAGCTTTCTTT. It specifies CASSWGGANTEAFF. The chain joins TRBV19 to TRBJ1-1; weak D call: TRBD1 (6 bases). The CDR3 totals 14 residues. V was shortened by 5 bases and J by 1 base, with 11 bases between the two germline ends. Germline V lookup: CDR1 LNHDA, CDR2 SQIVND (reference sequence).

This sequence joins TRBV2 and TRBJ2-3; the D gene is possibly TRBD2 (6 bases). Germline assignment: CDR1 SNHLY and CDR2 FYNNEI. V lost 1 base and J lost 2, with 10 bases in between. This CDR3 is 15 amino acids long. The CDR3 nucleotides are TGTGCCAGCAGTGAAGGACTAGTTCCCACAGATACGCAGTATTTT. It translates to CASSEGLVPTDTQYF.

J is TRBJ1-1 and V is TRBV7-6, with 7 bases that match TRBD1. The germline gives CDR1 SGHVS, CDR2 FNYEAQ. With V trimmed by 8 bases and J by 5 bases, 2 bases remained unmatched. This CDR3 has 11 residues. CDR3 bases: TGTGCCAGCTCAGGGGGGACTGAAGCTTTCTTT. This gives the protein CASSGGTEAFF.

This clone has a single count. The chain employs TRBV4-3 and TRBJ1-4; D is ambiguous. With 1 base removed from V and 5 bases from J, the gap between germline ends came to 14 bases. The CDR3 spans 16 residues. The germline V gene encodes CDR1 LGHNA and CDR2 YSLEER. CDR3 in DNA: TGCGCCAGCAGCCAAGGGCACAGCCCGGCGAATGAAAAACTGTTTTTT. Protein: CASSQGHSPANEKLFF.

The rearrangement uses TRBV4-1 and TRBJ2-5, with D possibly being TRBD1 (5 bases). The germline V gene has CDR1 MGHRA and CDR2 YSYEKL. This CDR3 has 15 residues. The V end lost 3 bases, the J end lost 2 bases, and 13 bases lay between the germline ends. The CDR3 loop is CASSHPGHPQETQYF. In nucleotides, the CDR3 is TGCGCCAGCAGCCATCCAGGACACCCACAAGAGACCCAGTACTTC.

The chain couples TRBV10-3 to TRBJ1-2; D unclear. CDR3 length: 12 amino acids. Germline CDR1 is ENHRY and CDR2 is SYGVKD. The V end was cut by 4 bases, the J end by 4 bases, with 7 bases between. Here the CDR3 DNA reads TGTGCCATCAGTGGTTCGGGCTATGGCTACACCTTC. Protein: CAISGSGYGYTF.

The chain links TRBV5-1 to TRBJ2-3, with D maybe TRBD2 (6 bases). The V end lost 5 bases, the J end lost 2 bases, and 21 bases lay between the germline ends. This CDR3 region has 17 residues. Germline V gene data show CDR1 as SGHRS and CDR2 as YFSETQ. CDR3 DNA sequence: TGCGCCAGCAGGTCGGAGGCGGGGATGGGGTACACAGATACGCAGTATTTT. This encodes CASRSEAGMGYTDTQYF. The full variable domain, its missing parts supplied by reference TRBV5-1 and TRBJ2-3, is KAGVTQTPRYLIKTRGQQVTLSCSPISGHRSVSWYQQTPGQGLQFLFEYFSETQRNKGNFPGRFSGRQFSNSRSEMNVSTLELGDSALYLCASRSEAGMGYTDTQYFGPGTRLTVL.

This chain joins TRBV14 and TRBJ2-7; D is uncertain. The CDR3 sequence is 12 residues long. CDR1 SGHDN and CDR2 FVKESK come from the germline V gene. Trimming cost V 4 bases and J 2 bases, with 6 bases left between them. The CDR3: CASSPRTYEQYF. CDR3 coding DNA: TGTGCCAGCAGCCCCAGAACCTACGAGCAGTACTTC.